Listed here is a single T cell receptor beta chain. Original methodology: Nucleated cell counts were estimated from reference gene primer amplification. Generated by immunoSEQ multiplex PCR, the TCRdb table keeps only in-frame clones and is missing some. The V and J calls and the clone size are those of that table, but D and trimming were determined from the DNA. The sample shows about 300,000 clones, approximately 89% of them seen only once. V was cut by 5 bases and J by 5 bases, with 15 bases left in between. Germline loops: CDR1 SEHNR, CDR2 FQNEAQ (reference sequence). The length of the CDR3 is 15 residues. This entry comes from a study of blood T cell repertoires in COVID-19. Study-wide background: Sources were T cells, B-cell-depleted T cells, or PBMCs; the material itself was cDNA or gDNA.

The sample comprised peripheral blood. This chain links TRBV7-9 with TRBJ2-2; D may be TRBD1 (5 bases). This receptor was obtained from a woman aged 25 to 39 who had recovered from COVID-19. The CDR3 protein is CASSHQQVTTGELFF. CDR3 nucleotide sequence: TGTGCCAGCAGCCATCAACAGGTGACGACCGGGGAGCTGTTTTTT.